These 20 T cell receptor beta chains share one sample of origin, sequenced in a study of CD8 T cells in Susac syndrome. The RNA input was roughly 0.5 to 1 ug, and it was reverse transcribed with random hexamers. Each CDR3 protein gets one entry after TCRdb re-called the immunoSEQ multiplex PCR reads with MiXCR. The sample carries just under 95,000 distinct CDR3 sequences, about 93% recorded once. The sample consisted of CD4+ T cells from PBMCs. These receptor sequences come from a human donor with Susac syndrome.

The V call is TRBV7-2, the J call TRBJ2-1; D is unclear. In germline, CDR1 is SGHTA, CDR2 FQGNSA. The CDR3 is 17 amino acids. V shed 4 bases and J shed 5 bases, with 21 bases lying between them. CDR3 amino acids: CASSSSQARGAHNEQFF. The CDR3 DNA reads TGTGCCAGCAGCTCCTCCCAGGCTCGCGGAGCCCACAATGAGCAGTTCTTC.

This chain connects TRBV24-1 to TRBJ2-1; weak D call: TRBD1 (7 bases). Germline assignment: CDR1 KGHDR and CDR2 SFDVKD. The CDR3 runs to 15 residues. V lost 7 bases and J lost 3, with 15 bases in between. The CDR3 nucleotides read TGTGCCACCAGGGACCCTCAGGGGGGCTACAATGAGCAGTTCTTC. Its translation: CATRDPQGGYNEQFF.

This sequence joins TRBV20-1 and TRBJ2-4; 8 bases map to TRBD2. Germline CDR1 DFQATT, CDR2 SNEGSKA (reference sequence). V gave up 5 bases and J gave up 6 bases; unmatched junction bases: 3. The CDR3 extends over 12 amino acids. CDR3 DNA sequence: TGCAGTGCTCACGGGGGGGGAAACATTCAGTACTTC. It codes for CSAHGGGNIQYF.

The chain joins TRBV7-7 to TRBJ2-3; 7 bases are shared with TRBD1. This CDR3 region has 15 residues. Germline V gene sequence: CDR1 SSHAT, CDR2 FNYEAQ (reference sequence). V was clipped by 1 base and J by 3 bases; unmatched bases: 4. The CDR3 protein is CASSLGDRKTDTQYF. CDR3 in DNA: TGTGCCAGCAGCTTAGGGGACAGAAAAACAGATACGCAGTATTTT.

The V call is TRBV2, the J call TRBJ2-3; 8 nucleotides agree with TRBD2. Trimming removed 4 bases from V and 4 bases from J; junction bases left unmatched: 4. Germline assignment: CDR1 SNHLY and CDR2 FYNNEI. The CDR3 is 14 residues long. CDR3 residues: CASSGTSRADTQYF. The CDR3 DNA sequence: TGTGCCAGCAGTGGGACTAGCAGGGCAGATACGCAGTATTTT.

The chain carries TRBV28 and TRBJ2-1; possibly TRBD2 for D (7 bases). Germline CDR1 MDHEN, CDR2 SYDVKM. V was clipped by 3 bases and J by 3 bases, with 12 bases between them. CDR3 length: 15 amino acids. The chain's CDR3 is CASSFRGAFYNEQFF. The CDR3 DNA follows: TGTGCCAGCAGTTTCCGGGGGGCTTTCTACAATGAGCAGTTCTTC. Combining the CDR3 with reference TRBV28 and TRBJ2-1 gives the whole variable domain DVKVTQSSRYLVKRTGEKVFLECVQDMDHENMFWYRQDPGLGLRLIYFSYDVKMKEKGDIPEGYSVSREKKERFSLILESASTNQTSMYLCASSFRGAFYNEQFFGPGTRLTVL.

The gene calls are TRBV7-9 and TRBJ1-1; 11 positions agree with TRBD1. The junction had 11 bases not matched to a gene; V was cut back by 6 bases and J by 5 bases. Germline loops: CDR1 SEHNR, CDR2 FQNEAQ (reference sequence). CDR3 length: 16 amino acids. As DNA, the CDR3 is TGTGCCAGCAGTAAAGGACAGGGGGCGGTGTGGACTGAAGCTTTCTTT. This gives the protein CASSKGQGAVWTEAFF.

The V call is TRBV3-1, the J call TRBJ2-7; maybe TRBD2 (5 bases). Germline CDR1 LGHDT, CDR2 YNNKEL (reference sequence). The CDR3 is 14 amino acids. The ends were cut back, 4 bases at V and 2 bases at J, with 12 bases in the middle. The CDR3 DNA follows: TGTGCCAGCAGCCGCCTGGGAGTAGCCTACGAGCAGTACTTC. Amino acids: CASSRLGVAYEQYF.

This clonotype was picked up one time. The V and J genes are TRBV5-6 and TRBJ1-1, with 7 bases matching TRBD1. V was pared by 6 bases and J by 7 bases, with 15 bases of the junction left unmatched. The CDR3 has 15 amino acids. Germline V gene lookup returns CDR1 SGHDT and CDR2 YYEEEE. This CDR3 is CASTIVPTGNHEAFF. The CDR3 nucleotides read TGTGCCAGCACCATAGTACCGACAGGGAATCATGAAGCTTTCTTT.

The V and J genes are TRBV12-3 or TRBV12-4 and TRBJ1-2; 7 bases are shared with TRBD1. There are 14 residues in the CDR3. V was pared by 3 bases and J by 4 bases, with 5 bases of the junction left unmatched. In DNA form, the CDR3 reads TGTGCCAGCAGTTTGCAGGGGGTTGTCTATGGCTACACCTTC. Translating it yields CASSLQGVVYGYTF.

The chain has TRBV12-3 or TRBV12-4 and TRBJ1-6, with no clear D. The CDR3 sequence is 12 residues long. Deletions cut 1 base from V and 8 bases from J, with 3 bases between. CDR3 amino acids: CASSLEYSPLHF. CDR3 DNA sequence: TGTGCCAGCAGTTTAGAGTATTCACCCCTCCACTTT.

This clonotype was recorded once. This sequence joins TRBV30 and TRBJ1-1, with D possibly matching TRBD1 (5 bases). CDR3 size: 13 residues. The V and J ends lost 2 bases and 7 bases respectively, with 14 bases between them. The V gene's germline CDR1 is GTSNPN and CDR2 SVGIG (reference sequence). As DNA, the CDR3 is TGTGCCTGGAGTAGGCCTGGGGGTGATGAAGCTTTCTTT. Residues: CAWSRPGGDEAFF.

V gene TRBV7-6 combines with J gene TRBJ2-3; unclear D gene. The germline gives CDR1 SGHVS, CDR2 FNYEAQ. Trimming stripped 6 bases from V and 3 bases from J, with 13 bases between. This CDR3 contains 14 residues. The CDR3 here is CASSFRPETDTQYF. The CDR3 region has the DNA TGTGCCAGCAGTTTCCGTCCCGAGACAGATACGCAGTATTTT.

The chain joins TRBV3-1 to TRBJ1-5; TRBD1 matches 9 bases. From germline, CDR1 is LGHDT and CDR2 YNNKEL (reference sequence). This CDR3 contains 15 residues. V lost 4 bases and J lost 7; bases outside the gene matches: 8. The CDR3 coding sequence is TGTGCCAGCAGCCGCGGACAGGGGCCCGGGCAGCCCCAGCATTTT. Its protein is CASSRGQGPGQPQHF.

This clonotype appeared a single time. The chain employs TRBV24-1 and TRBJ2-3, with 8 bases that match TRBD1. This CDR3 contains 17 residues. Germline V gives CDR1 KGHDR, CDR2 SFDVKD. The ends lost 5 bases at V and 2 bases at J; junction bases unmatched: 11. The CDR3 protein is CATSGLFGQGVTDTQYF. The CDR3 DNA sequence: TGTGCCACCAGTGGGCTCTTTGGACAGGGAGTCACAGATACGCAGTATTTT.

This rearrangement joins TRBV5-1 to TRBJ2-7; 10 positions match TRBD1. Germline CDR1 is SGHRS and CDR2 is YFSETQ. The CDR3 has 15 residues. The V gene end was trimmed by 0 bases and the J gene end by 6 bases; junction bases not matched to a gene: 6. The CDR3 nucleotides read TGCGCCAGCAGCTTGGTTGGGACAGGGGCGTTCGAGCAGTACTTC. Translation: CASSLVGTGAFEQYF.

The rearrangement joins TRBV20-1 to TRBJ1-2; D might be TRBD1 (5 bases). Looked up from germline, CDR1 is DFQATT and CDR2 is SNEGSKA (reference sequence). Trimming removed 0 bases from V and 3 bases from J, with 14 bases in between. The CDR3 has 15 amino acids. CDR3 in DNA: TGCAGTGCTAGAGATCAGGGCGGAGCTCACTATGGCTACACCTTC. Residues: CSARDQGGAHYGYTF.

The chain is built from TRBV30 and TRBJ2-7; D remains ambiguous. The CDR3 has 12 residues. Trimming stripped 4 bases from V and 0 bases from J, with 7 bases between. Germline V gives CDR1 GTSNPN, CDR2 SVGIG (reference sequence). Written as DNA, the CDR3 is TGTGCCTGGACCAGATCCTCCTACGAGCAGTACTTC. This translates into CAWTRSSYEQYF.

The CDR3 DNA reads TGCGCCTCCCGGGTATCGATGAACACTGAAGCTTTCTTT. It yields the protein CASRVSMNTEAFF. V and J are TRBV29-1 and TRBJ1-1; D is undetermined. This CDR3 comprises 13 residues. Germline V gene sequence: CDR1 SQVTM, CDR2 ANQGSEA.

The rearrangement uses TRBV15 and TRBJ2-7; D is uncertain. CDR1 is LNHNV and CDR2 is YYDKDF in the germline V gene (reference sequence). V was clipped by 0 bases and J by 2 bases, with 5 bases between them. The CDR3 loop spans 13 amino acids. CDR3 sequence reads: CATSRDPTYEQYF. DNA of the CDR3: TGTGCCACCAGCAGAGATCCCACCTACGAGCAGTACTTC. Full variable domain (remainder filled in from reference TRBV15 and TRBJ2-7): DAMVIQNPRYQVTQFGKPVTLSCSQTLNHNVMYWYQQKSSQAPKLLFHYYDKDFNNEADTPDNFQSRRPNTSFCFLDIRSPGLGDTAMYLCATSRDPTYEQYFGPGTRLTVT.